A single sample is the source of the 16 T cell receptor beta chains below, sequenced in a study of cytomegalovirus exposure and HLA in healthy donors. It was with 60 Vbeta and 13 Jbeta primers that the PCR ran. Clones were read by immunoSEQ multiplex PCR, and TCRdb kept only the in-frame ones, dropping some. Its clone listing holds about 72,000 clones. The specimen sequenced was PBMCs. All receptors come from a woman aged 40 to 55 in good health and CMV-seropositive.

V is TRBV2 and J is TRBJ1-4; D uncertain. Per the germline V gene, CDR1 is SNHLY and CDR2 is FYNNEI. This CDR3 spans 15 amino acids. V lost 0 bases to trimming and J lost 7 bases, with 12 bases between them. The CDR3 nucleotides read TGTGCCAGCAGTGAAGCCGTCCCCAGTGGTGAAAAACTGTTTTTT. Translation: CASSEAVPSGEKLFF. Complete variable domain (other parts from reference TRBV2 and TRBJ1-4): EPEVTQTPSHQVTQMGQEVILRCVPISNHLYFYWYRQILGQKVEFLVSFYNNEISEKSEIFDDQFSVERPDGSNFTLKIRSTKLEDSAMYFCASSEAVPSGEKLFFGSGTQLSVL.

The chain employs TRBV28 and TRBJ2-7; 12 bases match TRBD1. This CDR3 has 16 residues. Germline V gene data show CDR1 as MDHEN and CDR2 as SYDVKM. V was clipped by 3 bases and J by 5 bases; unmatched bases: 8. CDR3 loop: CASSFPRDRGLHEQYF. CDR3 in DNA: TGTGCCAGCAGTTTCCCCCGGGACAGGGGGCTTCACGAGCAGTACTTC.

V and J are TRBV28 and TRBJ2-7; D is unresolved. Trimming pared 5 bases from V and 3 bases from J, leaving 5 bases between. The CDR3 sequence is 11 residues long. Germline V gene lookup returns CDR1 MDHEN and CDR2 SYDVKM. CDR3 bases: TGTGCCAGCAGTATAAACTACGAGCAGTACTTC. Protein product: CASSINYEQYF.

The chain links TRBV10-1 to TRBJ2-5, with D possibly being TRBD2 (6 bases). The DNA end is more similar to TRBJ2-7, so the J call may be wrong. The CDR3 loop spans 14 amino acids. The germline V gene has CDR1 WNHNN and CDR2 SYGVQD (reference sequence). The CDR3 nucleotides are TGCGCCAGCAGGTCCGGGGGAATCTCCTACGAGCAGTACTTC. Its protein product is CASRSGGISYEQYF.

The CDR3 nucleotides are TGTGCCAGCGGGGCGGGAGGGCAGGGAGATACGCAGTATTTT. It yields the protein CASGAGGQGDTQYF. J is TRBJ2-3 and V is TRBV6-1; 9 bases line up with TRBD2. The V segment lost 8 bases and the J segment 5 bases; nucleotides outside the gene matches: 8. This CDR3 is 14 amino acids long. The germline V gene encodes CDR1 MNHNS and CDR2 SASEGT.

The CDR3 nucleotides are TGTGCCAGCAGCCCTCGGACATCGGAACATAGCAATCAGCCCCAGCATTTT. Translation: CASSPRTSEHSNQPQHF. The chain is built from TRBV7-2 and TRBJ1-5; possible D gene TRBD1, 5 bases. This CDR3 contains 17 residues. CDR1 and CDR2 (germline): SGHTA, FQGNSA. V was shortened by 5 bases and J by 0 bases, with 17 bases between the two germline ends. The full variable domain, completed using reference TRBV7-2 and TRBJ1-5, is GAGVSQSPSNKVTEKGKDVELRCDPISGHTALYWYRQSLGQGLEFLIYFQGNSAPDKSGLPSDRFSAERTGGSVSTLTIQRTQQEDSAVYLCASSPRTSEHSNQPQHFGDGTRLSIL.

J is TRBJ2-6 and V is TRBV4-1; 8 bases align to TRBD1. In germline, CDR1 is MGHRA, CDR2 YSYEKL. Unmatched junction bases numbered 8, after V lost 4 bases and J lost 3 bases. The CDR3 extends over 17 amino acids. CDR3 in DNA: TGCGCCAGCAGCCCAGGACAGGGTAGGTTTGGGGCCAACGTCCTGACTTTC. Translated, it gives CASSPGQGRFGANVLTF.

This chain connects TRBV5-1 to TRBJ2-3; 9 bases fit TRBD2. V shed 0 bases and J 0 bases; nucleotides not matched to a gene: 2. This CDR3 region has 16 residues. Germline CDR1 reads SGHRS; CDR2 reads YFSETQ. As DNA, the CDR3 is TGCGCCAGCAGCTTGGAAGCGGGGGGCAGCACAGATACGCAGTATTTT. This sequence encodes CASSLEAGGSTDTQYF.

V and J are TRBV2 and TRBJ2-1; 7 nucleotides align to TRBD2. The CDR3 totals 18 residues. Germline assignment: CDR1 SNHLY and CDR2 FYNNEI. The junction had 12 bases not matched to a gene; V was cut back by 4 bases and J by 0 bases. CDR3 in DNA: TGTGCCAGCAGTGGGTTACGGGGGGAAGGGAGCTCCTACAATGAGCAGTTCTTC. Protein: CASSGLRGEGSSYNEQFF.

This chain connects TRBV18 to TRBJ1-1; D may be TRBD1 (6 bases). This CDR3 has 15 residues. Trimming shortened V by 0 bases and J by 5 bases, and 13 bases separated the two germline ends. Per germline, CDR1 KGHSH and CDR2 LQKENI. The CDR3 DNA reads TGTGCCAGCTCACCACCCCAGGGGCAGGGGACTGAAGCTTTCTTT. The encoded protein is CASSPPQGQGTEAFF.

This chain uses TRBV6-5 with TRBJ2-3; 7 bases match TRBD2. The J segment lost 6 bases and the V segment lost 2 bases, leaving 8 bases of the junction unmatched. The CDR3 spans 15 residues. Germline V gene sequence: CDR1 MNHEY, CDR2 SVGAGI. The CDR3 nucleotides are TGTGCCAGCAGTTACGGGACTACCAGTTGGGATACGCAGTATTTT. This encodes CASSYGTTSWDTQYF.

The gene calls are TRBV29-1 and TRBJ2-5, with 13 bases fitting TRBD2. The trim removed 8 bases at V and 4 bases at J, leaving 7 bases unmatched. This CDR3 has 14 amino acids. The germline V gene has CDR1 SQVTM and CDR2 ANQGSEA. The CDR3 region has the DNA TGCAGCTTTCCTCGGACTAGCGGGGGAGAGACCCAGTACTTC. Translating gives CSFPRTSGGETQYF.

The chain uses TRBV18 and TRBJ1-1; the D gene is possibly TRBD1 (5 bases). V was pared by 3 bases and J by 2 bases, with 10 bases between. The CDR3 is made up of 14 amino acids. Germline CDR1 KGHSH, CDR2 LQKENI. The CDR3 reads CASSPSTGNTEAFF. DNA of the CDR3: TGTGCCAGCTCACCCTCAACAGGCAACACTGAAGCTTTCTTT.

The rearrangement joins TRBV20-1 to TRBJ2-1, with a possible D match to TRBD2 (6 bases). Per the germline V gene, CDR1 is DFQATT and CDR2 is SNEGSKA (reference sequence). The CDR3 sequence is 11 residues long. Here the CDR3 reads CRVLAGNEQFF. The DNA of the CDR3 is TGCAGGGTACTAGCTGGTAATGAGCAGTTCTTC.

The chain combines TRBV7-9 with TRBJ2-7; 8 nucleotides agree with TRBD2. The CDR3 has 16 residues. Germline V gene data show CDR1 as SEHNR and CDR2 as FQNEAQ (reference sequence). V shed 7 bases and J 7 bases; nucleotides not matched to a gene: 18. This chain's CDR3 is CASNFLPAGGGDEQYF. The CDR3, as DNA: TGTGCCAGCAACTTCCTCCCAGCCGGGGGGGGTGATGAGCAGTACTTC.

V and J are TRBV14 and TRBJ2-1; perhaps TRBD2 as D (5 bases). With 1 base removed from V and 3 bases from J, the gap between germline ends came to 19 bases. Germline CDR1 is SGHDN and CDR2 is FVKESK. The CDR3 has 18 residues. The CDR3 region is CASSQGLSGGPYYNEQFF. The CDR3 DNA reads as TGTGCCAGCAGCCAAGGGCTTTCGGGCGGGCCGTACTACAATGAGCAGTTCTTC. Variable domain in full (rest from reference TRBV14 and TRBJ2-1): EAGVTQFPSHSVIEKGQTVTLRCDPISGHDNLYWYRRVMGKEIKFLLHFVKESKQDESGMPNNRFLAERTGGTYSTLKVQPAELEDSGVYFCASSQGLSGGPYYNEQFFGPGTRLTVL.